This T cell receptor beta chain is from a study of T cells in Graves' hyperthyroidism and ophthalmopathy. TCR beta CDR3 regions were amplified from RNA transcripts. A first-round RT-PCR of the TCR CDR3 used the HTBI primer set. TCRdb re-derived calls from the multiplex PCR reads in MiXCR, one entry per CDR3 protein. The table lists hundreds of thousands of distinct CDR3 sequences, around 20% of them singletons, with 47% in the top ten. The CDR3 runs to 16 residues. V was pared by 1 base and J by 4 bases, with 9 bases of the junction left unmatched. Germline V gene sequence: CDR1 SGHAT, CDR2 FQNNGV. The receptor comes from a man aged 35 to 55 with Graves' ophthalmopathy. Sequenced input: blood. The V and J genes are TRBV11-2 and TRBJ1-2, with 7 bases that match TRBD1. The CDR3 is CASSLGQGLLSYGYTF. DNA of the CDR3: TGTGCCAGCAGCTTAGGACAGGGTTTGTTAAGCTATGGCTACACCTTC.